This T cell receptor beta chain emerged from a study of CD8 T cells in Susac syndrome. V was clipped by 3 bases and J by 4 bases, with 20 bases between them. Germline CDR1 reads SGHRS; CDR2 reads YFSETQ. The CDR3 contains 17 residues. cDNA came from around 0.54 to 1 ug RNA primed by random hexamers. A multiplex approach, immunoSEQ multiplex PCR, amplified TCR beta CDR3 across 54 Vbeta and 13 Jbeta. Each CDR3 protein is one row after TCRdb ran MiXCR on the immunoSEQ multiplex PCR reads. The sample includes 150,000 to 200,000 distinct CDR3 sequences, over 85% of them seen just once. Negative isolation yielded CD4+ and CD8+ T cells, and FACS enriched TEMRA cells.

Material: CD4+ T cells from PBMCs. The origin of this receptor is a human donor in good health. The chain couples TRBV5-1 to TRBJ2-1; perhaps D is TRBD1 or TRBD2 (5 bases each). Written as DNA, the CDR3 is TGCGCCAGCAGCTACGTCGGATCCCGAGGGGTATACAATGAGCAGTTCTTC. It yields the protein CASSYVGSRGVYNEQFF.